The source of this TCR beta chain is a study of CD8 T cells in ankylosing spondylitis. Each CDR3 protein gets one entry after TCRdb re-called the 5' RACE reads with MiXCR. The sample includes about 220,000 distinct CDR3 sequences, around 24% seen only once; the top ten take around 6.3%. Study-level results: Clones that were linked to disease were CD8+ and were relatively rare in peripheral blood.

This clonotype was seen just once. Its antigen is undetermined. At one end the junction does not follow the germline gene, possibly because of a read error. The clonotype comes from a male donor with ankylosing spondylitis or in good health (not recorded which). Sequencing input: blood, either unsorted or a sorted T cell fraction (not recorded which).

The DNA of the CDR3 is TGCAGTGCTAGTGCTCTAGCGGGGGCCTACAATGACCAGTTCTTC. Translation gives CSASALAGAYNDQFF. The chain uses TRBV20-1 and TRBJ2-1; 10 bases map to TRBD2. CDR1 is DFQATT, CDR2 SNEGSKA, per germline (reference sequence). The CDR3 contains 15 residues.